The T cell receptor beta chain under discussion was sequenced for a study of T cell repertoires in cytomegalovirus infection. As for the study in general: Carrying CMV and the relevant HLA type showed in public TCR beta signatures.

Worth noting for this clonotype: Its antigen is not identified.

TCRdb passed the reads through MiXCR, listing each CDR3 protein once. The sample carries about 360,000 distinct CDR3 sequences, roughly 34% recorded once. Germline V lookup: CDR1 MNHNY, CDR2 SVGAGI (reference sequence). The CDR3 spans 17 residues. The V end was cut by 2 bases, the J end by 2 bases, with 17 bases between. The source of this sequence is a human donor in good health (CMV status not recorded). Some clones in this sample may be carry-over from other donors' samples. Specimen: cultured PBMCs, collected from culture after CMV antigen stimulation. J is TRBJ2-3 and V is TRBV6-6; D may be TRBD1 (5 bases). CDR3 protein: CASSYLKLGPVTDTQYF. The CDR3, as DNA: TGTGCCAGCAGTTACCTAAAATTGGGGCCCGTCACAGATACGCAGTATTTT.